Detailed here is one TCR beta chain. This clonotype was recorded a few times. What this receptor recognizes is not known. The sample holds no much larger clone one base away, and base qualities are not on file. Receptor libraries were prepared by PCR. Sequencing instrument: NextSeq 500. Bulk TCR libraries were generated as previously described, with the TCR primers listed in Table S5 used. Purification of total RNA was performed with the Qiagen AllPrep DNA/RNA kit. Before any analysis, reads coming from multiple sequencing runs of the same library were combined into one pool. The paper's processing steps were these. Reads were retained only if their TCR constant sequence matched exactly, and those retained reads were trimmed to 150 nt and grouped according to their 12-nt molecular barcodes. Reads within each barcode group were sub-clustered using a 15% Levenshtein threshold, and quality-weighted consensus sequences were constructed for each RNA molecule. Non-functional sequences were filtered out, along with any lower-count sequence sitting one edit away from another sequence. Based on fitting two negative binomial distributions, any barcode sub-cluster with under 20% of the maximum read count was discarded. TCRdb passed the public sequencing reads through fastp at Q25 and MiXCR, retaining productive beta sequences. Entries are consolidated by CDR3 protein sequence, retaining the most common genes and DNA. TCRdb's processing, not the authors', yielded these V and J calls. The sample yields 97,000 or so distinct CDR3 sequences; 30% to 45% were counted once. The top ten clones comprise about 9.1% of the sample.

The data were obtained in a study of molecular identifiers for immune sequencing clone quantification (dated by TCRdb to the late 2010s). About the investigation overall: For a replicate experiment, RNA from roughly 20,000 or 100,000 naive CD8 T cells was divided into five aliquots, and four of the five aliquots were sequenced. This methods study benchmarked molecular-identifier clustering-based TCR repertoire sequencing (MIDCIRS) and TCR RNA copy counting, using CD8 T cells to do so.

The paper's findings and limits, for the study overall: In CMV-specific effector cells, over 98% of molecules were held by clones above 20 RNA copies, whereas under 1% of molecules were held by such clones in naive cells. Spiked-in Jurkat TCR RNA equal to a single cell's worth was reported to be detectable even within 1,200,000 naive CD8 T cells. Modeling gave approximately 3 recovered TCR RNA copies per cell versus around 10 by digital PCR, implying approximately 30% capture efficiency. The sizes of highly expanded clones could end up underestimated when identical TCR molecules share a barcode. When barcode sub-clustering was left out, chimeric consensus sequences inflated TCR diversity, with chimeras reaching as high as 47%. Naive libraries contained spiked-in Jurkat TCR RNA (approximately ten copies' worth), which is not part of the donor repertoire.

Libraries of naive CD8 T cells were built from anywhere between about 17,000 and 1,000,000 sorted cells, with 10%, 30% or 50% of the purified RNA used. On a BD FACSAria II, naive CD8 T cells were FACS-sorted as CD8+CD4-CCR7+CD45RA+ and collected into RLT Plus buffer. To test detection sensitivity, Jurkat RNA equivalent to over 8 TCR copies was spiked into samples of roughly 17,000-1,000,000 naive CD8 T cells. CD8 T cells were enriched using RosetteSep CD8+ T Cell Enrichment Cocktail and Ficoll-Paque, and the enriched cells then underwent ACK red cell lysis. From cysteine to phenylalanine, the CDR3 is 15 amino acids long. Here the CDR3 DNA is all that survives: 45 bases in frame from base 1. The V end loses 5 bases and the J end loses 2 bases, and a stretch of 15 bases separates them. CDR1 and CDR2 are drawn from the germline V gene: SGHTA, FQGNSA.

The chain employs TRBV7-2 and TRBJ1-1, with TRBD1 tentatively as D gene (6 bases match). The source material was naive CD8+ T cells from blood, with Jurkat cell RNA spiked in. The cell subset or site tag for this specimen amounts to: FACS-sorted CD8+CD4-CCR7+CD45RA+ naive T cells. This receptor was identified in a human donor in good health. Some libraries in this study had Jurkat cell RNA spiked in. The CDR3 loop reads CASSHLGQPNTEAFF. The sequence in DNA is TGTGCCAGCAGCCATTTGGGACAACCCAACACTGAAGCTTTCTTT.